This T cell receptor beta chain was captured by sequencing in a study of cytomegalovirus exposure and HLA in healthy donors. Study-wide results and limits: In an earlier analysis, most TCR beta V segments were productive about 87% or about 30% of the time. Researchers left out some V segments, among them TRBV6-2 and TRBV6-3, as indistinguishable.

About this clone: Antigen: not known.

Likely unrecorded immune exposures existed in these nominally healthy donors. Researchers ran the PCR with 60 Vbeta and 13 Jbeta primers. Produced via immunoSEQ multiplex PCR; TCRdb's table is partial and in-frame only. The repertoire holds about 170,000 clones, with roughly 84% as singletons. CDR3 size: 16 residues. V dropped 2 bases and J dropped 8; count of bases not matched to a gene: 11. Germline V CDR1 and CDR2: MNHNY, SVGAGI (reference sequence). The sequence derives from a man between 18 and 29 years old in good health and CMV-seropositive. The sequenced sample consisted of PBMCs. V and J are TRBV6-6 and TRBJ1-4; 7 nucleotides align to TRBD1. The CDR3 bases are TGTGCCAGCAGTTACCCACTCGGGAGGGGGCAGGAAAAACTGTTTTTT. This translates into CASSYPLGRGQEKLFF.